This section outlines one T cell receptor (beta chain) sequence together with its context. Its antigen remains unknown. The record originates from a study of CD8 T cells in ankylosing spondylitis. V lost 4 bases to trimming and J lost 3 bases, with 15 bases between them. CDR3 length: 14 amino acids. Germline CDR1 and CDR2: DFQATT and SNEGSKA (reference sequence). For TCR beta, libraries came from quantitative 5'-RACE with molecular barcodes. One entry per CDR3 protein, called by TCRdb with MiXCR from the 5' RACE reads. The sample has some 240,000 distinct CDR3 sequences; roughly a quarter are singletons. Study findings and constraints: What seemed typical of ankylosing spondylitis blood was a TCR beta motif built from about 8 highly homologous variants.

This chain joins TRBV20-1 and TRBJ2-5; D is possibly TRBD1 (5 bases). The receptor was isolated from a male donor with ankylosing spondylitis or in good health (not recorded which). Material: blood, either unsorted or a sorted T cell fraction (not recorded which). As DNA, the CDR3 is TGCAGTGCTATAACGGACACAGCCGAAGAGACCCAGTACTTC. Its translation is CSAITDTAEETQYF.